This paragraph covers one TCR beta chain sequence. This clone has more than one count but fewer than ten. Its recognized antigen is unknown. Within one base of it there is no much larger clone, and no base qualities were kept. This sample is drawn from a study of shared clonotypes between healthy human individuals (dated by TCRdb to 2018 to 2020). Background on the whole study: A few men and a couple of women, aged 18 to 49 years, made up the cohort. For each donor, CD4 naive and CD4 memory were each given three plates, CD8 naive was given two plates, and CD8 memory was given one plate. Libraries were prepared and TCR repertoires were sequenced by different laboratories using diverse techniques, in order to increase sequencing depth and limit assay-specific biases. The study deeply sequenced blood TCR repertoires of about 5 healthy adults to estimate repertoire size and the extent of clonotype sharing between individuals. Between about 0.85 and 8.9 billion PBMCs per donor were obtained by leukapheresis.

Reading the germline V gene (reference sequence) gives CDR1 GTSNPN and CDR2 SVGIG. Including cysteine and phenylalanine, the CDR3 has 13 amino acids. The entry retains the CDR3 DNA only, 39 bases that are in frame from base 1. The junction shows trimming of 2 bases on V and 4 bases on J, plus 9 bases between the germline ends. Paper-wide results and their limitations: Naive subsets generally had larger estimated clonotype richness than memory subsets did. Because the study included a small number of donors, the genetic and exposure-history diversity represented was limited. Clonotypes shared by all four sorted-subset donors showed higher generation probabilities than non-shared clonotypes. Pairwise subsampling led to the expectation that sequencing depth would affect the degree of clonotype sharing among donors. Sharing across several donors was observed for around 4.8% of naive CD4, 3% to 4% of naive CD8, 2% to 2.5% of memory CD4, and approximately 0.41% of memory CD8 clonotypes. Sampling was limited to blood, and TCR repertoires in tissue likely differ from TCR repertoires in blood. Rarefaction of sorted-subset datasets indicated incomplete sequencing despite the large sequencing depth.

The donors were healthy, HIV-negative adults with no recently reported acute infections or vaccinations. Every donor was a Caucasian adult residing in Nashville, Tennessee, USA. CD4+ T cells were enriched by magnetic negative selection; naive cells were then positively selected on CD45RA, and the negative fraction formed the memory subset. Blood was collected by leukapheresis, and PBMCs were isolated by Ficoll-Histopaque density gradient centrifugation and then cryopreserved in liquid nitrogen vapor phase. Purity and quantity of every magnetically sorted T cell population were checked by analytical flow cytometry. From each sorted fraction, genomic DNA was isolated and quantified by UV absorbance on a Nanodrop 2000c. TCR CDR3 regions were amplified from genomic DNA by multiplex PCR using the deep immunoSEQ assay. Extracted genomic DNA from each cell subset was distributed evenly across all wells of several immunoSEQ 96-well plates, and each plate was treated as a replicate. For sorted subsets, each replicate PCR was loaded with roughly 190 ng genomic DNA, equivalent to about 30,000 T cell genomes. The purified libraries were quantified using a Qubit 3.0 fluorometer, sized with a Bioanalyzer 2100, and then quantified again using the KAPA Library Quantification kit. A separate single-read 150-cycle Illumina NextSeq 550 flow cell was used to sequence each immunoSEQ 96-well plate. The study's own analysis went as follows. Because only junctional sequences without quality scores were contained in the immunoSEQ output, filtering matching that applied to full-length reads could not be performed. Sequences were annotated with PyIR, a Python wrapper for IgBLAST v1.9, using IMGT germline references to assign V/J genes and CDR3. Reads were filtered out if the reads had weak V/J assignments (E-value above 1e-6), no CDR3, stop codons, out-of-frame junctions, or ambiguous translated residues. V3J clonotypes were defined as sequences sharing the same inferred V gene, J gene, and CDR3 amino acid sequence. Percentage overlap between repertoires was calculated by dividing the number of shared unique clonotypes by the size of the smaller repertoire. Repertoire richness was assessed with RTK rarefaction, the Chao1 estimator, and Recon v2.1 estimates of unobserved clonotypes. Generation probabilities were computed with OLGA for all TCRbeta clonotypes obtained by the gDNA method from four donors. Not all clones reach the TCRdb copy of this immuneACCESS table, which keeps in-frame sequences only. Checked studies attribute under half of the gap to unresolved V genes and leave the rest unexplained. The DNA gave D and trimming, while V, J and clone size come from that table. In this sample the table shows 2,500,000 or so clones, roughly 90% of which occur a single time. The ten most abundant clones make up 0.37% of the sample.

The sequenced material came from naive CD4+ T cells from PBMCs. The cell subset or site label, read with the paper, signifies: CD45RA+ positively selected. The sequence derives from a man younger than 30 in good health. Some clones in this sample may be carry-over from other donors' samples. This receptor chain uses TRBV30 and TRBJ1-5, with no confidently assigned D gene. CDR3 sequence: CAWSSQTNQPQHF. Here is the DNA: TGTGCCTGGAGTTCACAGACGAATCAGCCCCAGCATTTT.